This T cell receptor beta chain was sequenced in a study of T cell responses to AZD1222 COVID-19 vaccine. Study-level results: White British ancestry dominated among donors, who included more females, and clonal diversity was possibly underestimated.

The CDR3 consists of 15 residues. The trim removed 3 bases at V and 5 bases at J, leaving 10 bases unmatched. CDR1 is SGHRS, CDR2 YFSETQ, per germline. Worth noting for this clone: Its antigen is not known.

Clones were sequenced by immunoSEQ multiplex PCR, and TCRdb holds only the in-frame ones, with some missing. The sample includes roughly 120,000 clones, 86% seen only once; the top ten take approximately 18%. This clonotype was sampled from an adult who received the AZD1222 COVID-19 vaccine. The material was peripheral blood, obtained 28 days after the second AZD1222 dose. The gene calls are TRBV5-1 and TRBJ2-5; TRBD1 matches 7 bases. The CDR3 DNA follows: TGCGCCAGCAGCTCGGGAAGGGGGCGAAGGGAGACCCAGTACTTC. It is translated as CASSSGRGRRETQYF.